These 19 T cell receptor beta chains share one sample of origin, sequenced in a study of blood T cell repertoires in COVID-19. Profiling relied on immunoSEQ multiplex PCR, and the TCRdb table lists in-frame clones only, not all of them. The sample carries more than 200,000 clones, around nine tenths recorded once. Source material: peripheral blood. The source of these receptors is a woman aged 60-75 years with COVID-19, enrolled during active disease.

The gene calls are TRBV10-3 and TRBJ2-1, with 10 bases aligning to TRBD2. V was clipped by 8 bases and J by 9 bases; unmatched bases: 7. Germline lookup yields CDR1 ENHRY and CDR2 SYGVKD. There are 13 residues in the CDR3. CDR3 sequence (DNA): TGTGCCATCGGCCCTAGCGGGAGACCTGAGCAGTTCTTC. Residues: CAIGPSGRPEQFF.

The rearrangement joins TRBV5-6 to TRBJ1-2, with unresolved D. Trimming shortened V by 4 bases and J by 5 bases, and 18 bases separated the two germline ends. The CDR3 is 15 amino acids. Germline assignment: CDR1 SGHDT and CDR2 YYEEEE. The DNA for the CDR3 is TGTGCCAGCAGCCCCCGGGATCTAAGATGGTATGGCTACACCTTC. Translating gives CASSPRDLRWYGYTF.

The V and J genes are TRBV6-7 and TRBJ1-2, with D possibly TRBD1 on 6 matching bases. TRBV6-7 is an ORF, and what it does is uncertain. CDR3 size: 15 residues. Trimming pared 0 bases from V and 4 bases from J, leaving 12 bases between. The CDR3 region is CASSYSTTGGYGYTF. The CDR3 DNA reads TGTGCCAGCAGTTACTCTACGACAGGTGGCTATGGCTACACCTTC.

The chain joins TRBV6-1 to TRBJ1-4, with TRBD1 matching 8 bases. CDR3 size: 16 residues. V was clipped by 0 bases and J by 5 bases; unmatched bases: 5. The germline CDR1 and CDR2 sequences are MNHNS and SASEGT. The CDR3 loop is CASSEASTGGNEKLFF. DNA for the CDR3: TGTGCCAGCAGTGAAGCTTCAACAGGGGGAAATGAAAAACTGTTTTTT.

This sequence joins TRBV7-2 and TRBJ2-1; 9 nucleotides match TRBD2. This CDR3 contains 13 residues. V lost 4 bases to trimming and J lost 9 bases; unmatched junction nucleotides: 4. Germline values: CDR1 SGHTA, CDR2 FQGNSA. The CDR3 reads CASSWGLAAEQFF. DNA of the CDR3: TGTGCCAGCAGCTGGGGACTAGCTGCTGAGCAGTTCTTC. The full variable domain, in which reference TRBV7-2 and TRBJ2-1 provide the parts outside the CDR3, is GAGVSQSPSNKVTEKGKDVELRCDPISGHTALYWYRQSLGQGLEFLIYFQGNSAPDKSGLPSDRFSAERTGGSVSTLTIQRTQQEDSAVYLCASSWGLAAEQFFGPGTRLTVL.

The J gene is TRBJ2-7, the V gene TRBV12-3 or TRBV12-4; TRBD1 matches 7 bases. The ends lost 5 bases at V and 3 bases at J; junction bases unmatched: 1. The CDR3 covers 12 residues. In nucleotides, the CDR3 is TGTGCCAGCAGTGGGGACAGCTACGAGCAGTACTTC. It codes for CASSGDSYEQYF.

The rearrangement links TRBV27 to TRBJ2-4; 8 bases map to TRBD1. The CDR3 runs to 15 residues. Germline V gene data show CDR1 as MNHEY and CDR2 as SMNVEV (reference sequence). Germline trimming cut 2 bases from V and 4 bases from J; bases unmatched to any gene: 4. The CDR3 protein is CASSLRDRSKNIQYF. The CDR3 bases are TGTGCCAGCAGTTTAAGGGACAGGTCTAAAAACATTCAGTACTTC.

CDR3 protein: CASSWARWASGSPYEQYF. As DNA, the CDR3 is TGTGCCAGCAGTTGGGCCCGTTGGGCTAGCGGGAGCCCCTACGAGCAGTACTTC. The rearrangement links TRBV28 to TRBJ2-7; TRBD2 agrees at 10 bases. Looked up from germline, CDR1 is MDHEN and CDR2 is SYDVKM. The junction had 14 bases not matched to a gene; V was cut back by 4 bases and J by 2 bases. The CDR3 consists of 18 residues.

V usage is TRBV19 and J usage is TRBJ1-1; D unclear. Per germline, CDR1 LNHDA and CDR2 SQIVND (reference sequence). CDR3 size: 14 residues. With 2 bases removed from V and 5 bases from J, the gap between germline ends came to 12 bases. CDR3 bases: TGTGCCAGTAGTATAAGACCACCCGGGACTGAAGCTTTCTTT. This gives the protein CASSIRPPGTEAFF.

This clone was seen a handful of times. Written as DNA, the CDR3 is TGTGCCAGCAGGAAACCACAGGGAACTAGCACAGATACGCAGTATTTT. It specifies CASRKPQGTSTDTQYF. This chain joins TRBV2 and TRBJ2-3, with a weak D call TRBD1 (6 bases). CDR3 length: 16 amino acids. Germline assignment: CDR1 SNHLY and CDR2 FYNNEI. Trimming removed 6 bases from V and 0 bases from J, with 16 bases in between. Supplemented by reference TRBV2 and TRBJ2-3, the full variable domain reads EPEVTQTPSHQVTQMGQEVILRCVPISNHLYFYWYRQILGQKVEFLVSFYNNEISEKSEIFDDQFSVERPDGSNFTLKIRSTKLEDSAMYFCASRKPQGTSTDTQYFGPGTRLTVL.

The CDR3 DNA reads TGTGCCAGCTCGAGTCCAACCTACGAGCAGTACTTC. Its protein product is CASSSPTYEQYF. The chain has TRBV18 and TRBJ2-7; the D is unclear. The CDR3 sequence is 12 residues long. The V and J ends lost 6 bases and 2 bases respectively, with 8 bases between them. Germline assignment: CDR1 KGHSH and CDR2 LQKENI.

The chain carries TRBV7-3 and TRBJ1-2, with TRBD1 as a possible D gene (5 bases). The CDR3 runs to 13 residues. CDR1 is SGHTA and CDR2 is FQGTGA in the germline V gene. V lost 2 bases to trimming and J lost 7 bases, with 11 bases between them. CDR3 amino acids: CASSLGQGGGYTF. CDR3 in DNA: TGTGCCAGCAGCTTAGGCCAGGGAGGTGGCTACACCTTC.

This clone was seen more than once but under ten times. The V call is TRBV28, the J call TRBJ2-5; TRBD1 matches 9 bases. V trimming: 4 bases; J trimming: 1 base; junction bases outside the gene matches: 1. Germline assignment: CDR1 MDHEN and CDR2 SYDVKM. The CDR3 is 14 amino acids. The CDR3, as DNA: TGTGCCAGCAGTTACAGGGGGCGCCAAGAGACCCAGTACTTC. Its translation is CASSYRGRQETQYF. The variable domain in full, with the rest retrieved from reference TRBV28 and TRBJ2-5, is DVKVTQSSRYLVKRTGEKVFLECVQDMDHENMFWYRQDPGLGLRLIYFSYDVKMKEKGDIPEGYSVSREKKERFSLILESASTNQTSMYLCASSYRGRQETQYFGPGTRLLVL.

This clone was detected once. The J gene is TRBJ2-5, the V gene TRBV19, with 16 bases aligning to TRBD2. The trim removed 5 bases at V and 6 bases at J, leaving 3 bases unmatched. The CDR3 covers 15 residues. In germline, CDR1 is LNHDA, CDR2 SQIVND (reference sequence). The CDR3: CASSEGLAGGQTQYF. As DNA, the CDR3 is TGTGCCAGTAGTGAGGGACTAGCGGGAGGGCAGACCCAGTACTTC.

The chain carries TRBV30 and TRBJ1-4; 7 positions agree with TRBD1. Per the germline V gene, CDR1 is GTSNPN and CDR2 is SVGIG (reference sequence). The V and J ends lost 3 bases and 7 bases, in that order; junction bases with no gene match: 14. The CDR3 sequence is 16 residues long. The CDR3 region has the DNA TGTGCCTGGAGCCGCCCATACAGGGGATTGGGTGAAAAACTGTTTTTT. It translates to CAWSRPYRGLGEKLFF.

The rearrangement links TRBV6-6 to TRBJ2-5; perhaps TRBD2 as D (6 bases). The CDR3 contains 13 residues. Trimming shortened V by 5 bases and J by 5 bases, and 12 bases separated the two germline ends. Germline V lookup: CDR1 MNHNY, CDR2 SVGAGI (reference sequence). DNA of the CDR3: TGTGCCAGCAGTGGGGGGTTTAGGGAGACCCAGTACTTC. Its translation: CASSGGFRETQYF.

This clone was found once. The V call is TRBV6-6, the J call TRBJ1-6; 9 nucleotides line up with TRBD1. V shed 6 bases, J shed 7 bases, and the junction held 10 bases outside the gene matches. Germline CDR1 reads MNHNY; CDR2 reads SVGAGI (reference sequence). The CDR3 sequence is 16 residues long. CDR3 in amino acids: CASRTTTGGGNSPLHF. The CDR3 DNA follows: TGTGCCAGCAGGACAACTACAGGGGGCGGGAATTCACCCCTCCACTTT.

Concerning this clone itself: The sample contains more than one DNA sequence encoding this CDR3. The chain couples TRBV20-1 to TRBJ2-5, with no clear D. The CDR3 length is 11 residues. Between the trimmed V and J ends, which lost 5 bases and 1 base, there was a span of 5 bases. Looked up from germline, CDR1 is DFQATT and CDR2 is SNEGSKA (reference sequence). The CDR3, as DNA: TGCAGTGCTGCCGGCCAAGAGACCCAGTACTTC. It encodes CSAAGQETQYF.

The CDR3 DNA is TGCGCCAGCAGCTTGCACAGGGGTGCCTCTGGGGCCAACGTCCTGACTTTC. It is translated as CASSLHRGASGANVLTF. The chain uses TRBV5-1 and TRBJ2-6; TRBD1 matches at 7 bases. After removal of 1 base from V and 0 bases from J, the junction contained 4 bases not matched to a gene. The CDR3 has 17 amino acids. Germline V gene sequence: CDR1 SGHRS, CDR2 YFSETQ.